The following is a T cell receptor (beta chain) sequence with its context. Its antigen is not identified. As every portion of the isolated RNA was reverse transcribed, the sequencing read expressed TCRB transcripts. The repertoire was sequenced with immunoSEQ multiplex PCR; TCRdb's copy has only in-frame clones and lacks some. The table includes about 120,000 clones, around 16% detected once. The data belong to a study of beta chain features in type 1 diabetes. Study-wide findings and caveats: Sampled from patients, naive, central memory and Treg TCRB repertoires appeared more similar than those sampled from healthy donors. Shorter templates may be favored by PCR, equally so in patients and controls. High TCR expression in some cells could lead to their over-representation in cDNA sequencing. People with Type 1 diabetes carried modestly yet significantly shorter TCRB CDR3s in all four CD4+ subsets.

CD4+ naive, central memory, regulatory and stem cell-like memory cells were sorted via CD45RO/CCR7/CD25/CD127/CD95/CD27. Germline-derived CDR1 and CDR2 are ENHRY and SYGVKD. After removal of 3 bases from V and 5 bases from J, the junction contained 2 bases not matched to a gene. This CDR3 is built from 13 residues. Sequencing used central memory CD4+ T cells from blood. This receptor was identified in a young man with type 1 diabetes. The chain joins TRBV10-3 to TRBJ1-1, with 8 bases that match TRBD1. CDR3 in DNA: TGTGCCATCAGTGAAGGACAGGGAACTGAAGCTTTCTTT. This codes for CAISEGQGTEAFF.